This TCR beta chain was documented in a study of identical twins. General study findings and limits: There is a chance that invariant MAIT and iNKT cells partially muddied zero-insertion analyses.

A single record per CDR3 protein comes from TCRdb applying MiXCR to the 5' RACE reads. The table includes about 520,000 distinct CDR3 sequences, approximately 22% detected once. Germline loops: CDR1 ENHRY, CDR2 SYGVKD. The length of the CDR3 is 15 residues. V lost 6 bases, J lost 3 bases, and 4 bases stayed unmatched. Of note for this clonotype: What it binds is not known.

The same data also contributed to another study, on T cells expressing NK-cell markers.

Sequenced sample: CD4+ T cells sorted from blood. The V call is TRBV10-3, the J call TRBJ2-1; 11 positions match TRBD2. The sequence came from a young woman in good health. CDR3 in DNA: TGTGCCATCAGGGGACTAGCGGTAAGCTACAATGAGCAGTTCTTC. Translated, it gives CAIRGLAVSYNEQFF.